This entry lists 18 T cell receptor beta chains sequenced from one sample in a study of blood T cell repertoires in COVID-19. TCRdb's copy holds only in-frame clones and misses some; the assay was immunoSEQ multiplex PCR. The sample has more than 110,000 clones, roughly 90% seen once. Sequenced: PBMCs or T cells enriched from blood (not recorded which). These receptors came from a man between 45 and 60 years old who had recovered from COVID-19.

The CDR3 nucleotides read TGTGCCAGCAGTTACTCGCGGGAGGGGCCCCAGCATTTT. Its protein is CASSYSREGPQHF. J is TRBJ1-5 and V is TRBV6-5; D unclear. The CDR3 length is 13 residues. V lost 0 bases and J lost 9, with 9 bases in between. Germline CDR1 reads MNHEY; CDR2 reads SVGAGI.

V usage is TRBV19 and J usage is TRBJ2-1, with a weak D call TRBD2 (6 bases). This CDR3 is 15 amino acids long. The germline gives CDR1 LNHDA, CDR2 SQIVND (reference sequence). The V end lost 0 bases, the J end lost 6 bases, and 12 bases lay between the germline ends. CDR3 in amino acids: CASSIEGVGGNEQFF. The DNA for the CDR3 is TGTGCCAGTAGTATAGAGGGTGTCGGGGGCAATGAGCAGTTCTTC.

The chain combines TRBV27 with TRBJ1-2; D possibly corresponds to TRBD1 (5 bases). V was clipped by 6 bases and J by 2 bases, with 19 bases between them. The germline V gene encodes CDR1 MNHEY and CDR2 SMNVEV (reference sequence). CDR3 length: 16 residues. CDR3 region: CASRGLDYTINYGYTF. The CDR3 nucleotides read TGTGCCAGCAGGGGGCTCGATTATACAATCAACTATGGCTACACCTTC.

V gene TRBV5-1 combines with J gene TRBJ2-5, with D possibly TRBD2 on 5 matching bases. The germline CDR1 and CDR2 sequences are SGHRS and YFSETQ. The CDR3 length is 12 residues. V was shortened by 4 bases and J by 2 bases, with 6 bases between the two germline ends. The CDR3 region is CASSEGQETQYF. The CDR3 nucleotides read TGCGCCAGCAGCGAGGGACAAGAGACCCAGTACTTC.

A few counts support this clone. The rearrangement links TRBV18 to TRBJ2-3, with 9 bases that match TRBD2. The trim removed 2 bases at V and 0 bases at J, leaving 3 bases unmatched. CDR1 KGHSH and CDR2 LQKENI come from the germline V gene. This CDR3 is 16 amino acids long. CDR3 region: CASSPVGLASTDTQYF. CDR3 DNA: TGTGCCAGCTCACCAGTGGGACTAGCTAGCACAGATACGCAGTATTTT.

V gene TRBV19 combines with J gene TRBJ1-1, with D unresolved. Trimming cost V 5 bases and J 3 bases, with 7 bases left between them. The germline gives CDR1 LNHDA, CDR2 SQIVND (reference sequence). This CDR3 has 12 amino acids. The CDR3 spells CASSFRDTEAFF. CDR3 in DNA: TGTGCCAGTAGTTTCCGGGACACTGAAGCTTTCTTT. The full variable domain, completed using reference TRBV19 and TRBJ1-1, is DGGITQSPKYLFRKEGQNVTLSCEQNLNHDAMYWYRQDPGQGLRLIYYSQIVNDFQKGDIAEGYSVSREKKESFPLTVTSAQKNPTAFYLCASSFRDTEAFFGQGTRLTVV.

The CDR3 DNA sequence: TGTGCCAGCAGCTTGCCTCCGGGGCTAGCGGGAGCCTACGAGCAGTACTTC. This translates into CASSLPPGLAGAYEQYF. The rearrangement links TRBV5-8 to TRBJ2-7; 10 nucleotides align to TRBD2. There are 17 residues in the CDR3. The germline V gene encodes CDR1 SGHTS and CDR2 YDEGEE. The V and J ends lost 1 base and 2 bases, in that order; junction bases with no gene match: 9.

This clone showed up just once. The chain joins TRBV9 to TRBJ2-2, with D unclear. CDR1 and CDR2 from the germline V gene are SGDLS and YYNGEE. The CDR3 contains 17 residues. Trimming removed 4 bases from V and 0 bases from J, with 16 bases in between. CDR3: CASSPFSAFSNTGELFF. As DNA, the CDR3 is TGTGCCAGCAGCCCCTTCAGCGCTTTTTCGAACACCGGGGAGCTGTTTTTT.

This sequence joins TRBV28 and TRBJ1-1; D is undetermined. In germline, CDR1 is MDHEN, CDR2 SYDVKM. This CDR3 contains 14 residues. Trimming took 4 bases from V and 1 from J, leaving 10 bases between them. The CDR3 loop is CASSSPSGNTEAFF. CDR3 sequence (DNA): TGTGCCAGCAGTTCGCCGAGCGGGAACACTGAAGCTTTCTTT.

The CDR3 region is CASSVELARWAQPQHF. CDR3 DNA sequence: TGTGCCAGCAGCGTAGAATTGGCTCGATGGGCTCAGCCCCAGCATTTT. V usage is TRBV9 and J usage is TRBJ1-5; no reliable D call. The length of the CDR3 is 16 residues. V gave up 0 bases and J gave up 6 bases, with 16 bases separating them. CDR1 and CDR2 from the germline V gene are SGDLS and YYNGEE.

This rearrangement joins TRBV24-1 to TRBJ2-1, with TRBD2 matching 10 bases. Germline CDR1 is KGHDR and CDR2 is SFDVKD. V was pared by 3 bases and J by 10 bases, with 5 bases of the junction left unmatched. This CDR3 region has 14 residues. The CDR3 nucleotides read TGTGCCACCAGTGATAGCGGGAGGGCCGGGGAGCAGTTCTTC. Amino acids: CATSDSGRAGEQFF.

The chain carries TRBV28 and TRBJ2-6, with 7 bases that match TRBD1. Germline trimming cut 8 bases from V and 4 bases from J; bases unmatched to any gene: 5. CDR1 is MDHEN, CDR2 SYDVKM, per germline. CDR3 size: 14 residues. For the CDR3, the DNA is TGTGCCAGCGCGACAGGGCCCGGGGCCAACGTCCTGACTTTC. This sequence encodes CASATGPGANVLTF.

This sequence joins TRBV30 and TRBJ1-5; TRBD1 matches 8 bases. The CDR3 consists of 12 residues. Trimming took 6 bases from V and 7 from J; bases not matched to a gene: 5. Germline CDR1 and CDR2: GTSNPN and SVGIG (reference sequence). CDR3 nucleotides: TGTGCCTGTCGACAGGGGTTCCAGCCCCAGCATTTT. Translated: CACRQGFQPQHF. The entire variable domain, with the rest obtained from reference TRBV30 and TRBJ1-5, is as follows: SQTIHQWPATLVQPVGSPLSLECTVEGTSNPNLYWYRQAAGRGLQLLFYSVGIGQISSEVPQNLSASRPQDRQFILSSKKLLLSDSGFYLCACRQGFQPQHFGDGTRLSIL.

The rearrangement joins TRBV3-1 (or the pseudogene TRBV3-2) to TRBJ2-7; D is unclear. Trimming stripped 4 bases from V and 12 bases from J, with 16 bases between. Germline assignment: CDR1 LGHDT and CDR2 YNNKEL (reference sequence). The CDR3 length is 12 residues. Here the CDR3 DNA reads TGTGCCAGCAGCCCCCGTGGAGAGCCGCCGTACTTC. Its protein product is CASSPRGEPPYF.

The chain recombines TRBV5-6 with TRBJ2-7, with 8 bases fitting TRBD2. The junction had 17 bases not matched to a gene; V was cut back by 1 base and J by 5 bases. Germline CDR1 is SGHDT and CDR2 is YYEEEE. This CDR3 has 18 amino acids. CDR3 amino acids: CASSLIVGREGPRNEQYF. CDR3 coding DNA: TGTGCCAGCAGCTTGATCGTGGGACGGGAGGGCCCCCGTAACGAGCAGTACTTC.

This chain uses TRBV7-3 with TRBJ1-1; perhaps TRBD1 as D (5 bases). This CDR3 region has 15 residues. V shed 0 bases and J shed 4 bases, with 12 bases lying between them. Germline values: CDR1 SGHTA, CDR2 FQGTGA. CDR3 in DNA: TGTGCCAGCAGCTTAACGGGGCAGAAGGGCACTGAAGCTTTCTTT. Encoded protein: CASSLTGQKGTEAFF.

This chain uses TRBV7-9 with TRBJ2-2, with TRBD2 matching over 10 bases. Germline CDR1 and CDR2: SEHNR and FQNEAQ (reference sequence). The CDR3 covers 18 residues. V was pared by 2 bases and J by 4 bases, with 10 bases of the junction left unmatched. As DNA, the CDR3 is TGTGCCAGCAGCTTAAAACGTGCTAGCGGGAGTCGCACCGGGGAGCTGTTTTTT. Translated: CASSLKRASGSRTGELFF.

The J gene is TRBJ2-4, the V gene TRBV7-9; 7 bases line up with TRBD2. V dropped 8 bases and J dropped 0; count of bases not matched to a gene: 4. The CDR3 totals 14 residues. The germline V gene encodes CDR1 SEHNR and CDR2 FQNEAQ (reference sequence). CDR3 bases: TGTGCCAGCGGGTGGGAGGGAGCCAAAAACATTCAGTACTTC. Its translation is CASGWEGAKNIQYF.